The sequence of this T cell receptor (beta chain) was determined in a study of T cell responses to AZD1222 COVID-19 vaccine (dated by TCRdb to about 2021). Broadly, across the study: AZD1222 recipients whose second dose came at about 4 weeks and those whose second dose came at about 12 weeks were combined into one group, since spike-specific TCR depth and breadth did not differ between the two schedules. TCR sequencing was performed for more than 230 trial participants, of whom some 200 were given two doses of AZD1222 and 26 were given two doses of MenACWY control vaccine. Trial participants were enrolled into age subgroups of 18-55, 56-69 and 70-plus years, which contained 148, 28 and 57 TCR-sequenced participants, respectively.

Concerning this clone: Its target antigen remains unknown. No base quality values were provided; no much bigger clone lies one nucleotide off.

Interpreted using the paper, the time point label stands for: baseline before first vaccination. Samples from vaccinated people were obtained from the UK trials COV001 and COV002, which included a single-blind randomized controlled phase 2/3 trial of AZD1222 (ChAdOx1 nCoV-19) in healthy adults. Trial participant PBMC samples were collected at day 0 and day 28 after the second dose for TCRbeta chain sequencing. The CDR3 regions of human TCRbeta chains were analyzed by immunosequencing. Per the source publication's procedure: TCRs in the repertoires were compared against a reference library of SARS-CoV-2-specific TCRs that had been generated with the MIRA antigen-specificity platform. Breadth was defined as the fraction of unique TCRs that were SARS-CoV-2-associated, and depth was defined as the fraction of total T cells that were SARS-CoV-2-associated. Using the MIRA data, each spike-specific TCR was assigned both to the spike region to which the TCR was reactive and to a CD4 or CD8 class. Log10-transformed breadth and depth values were compared by one-way ANOVA with Sidak's multiple comparisons tests. The source is immuneACCESS, and TCRdb retained only in-frame sequences with V and J called. Part of the clones is not carried over; for the studies checked, unresolved V genes explain less than half of this, and the remainder is unexplained. Clone size and the V and J calls come from that table; the DNA yielded D and trimming. The table for this sample lists approximately 100,000 clones; approximately 88% of them were counted only once. The leading ten clones occupy roughly 20% of the sample.

CDR1 and CDR2, per the germline V gene, are SNHLY and FYNNEI. The CDR3 numbers 13 residues from cysteine through phenylalanine. Only CDR3 DNA remains: 39 bases, in frame from the first base. A distance of 6 bases separates the germline ends of V and J, which lose 5 bases and 1 base respectively. The full study reports these points: Reportedly, almost half of the unique spike-specific TCRs recognized epitopes lying outside the regions that are mutated in the B.1.351 and B.1.1.7 variants. Conclusions about previously exposed vaccinees were limited because only six AZD1222 recipients were SARS-CoV-2 seropositive at baseline. After two AZD1222 doses, spike-specific TCR breadth and depth were significantly higher than at day 0 and than in MenACWY recipients. Participants were mostly white British and included more females than males, and it was suggested by the authors that clonal diversity may have been underestimated. Because no samples from the day 14 peak response were available, repertoires could be characterized only after the peak T cell response. The vaccine-associated CD4 TCRs covered the entire spike protein, and the dominant responses fell in regions 160-218 and 743-854. In the small 56-69-year group, the increase in depth fell short of significance, most likely because of low power.

The receptor chain draws on TRBV2 and TRBJ2-1; TRBD1 is a possible D gene, resting on 5 matching bases. The TCR originated in an adult in good health. This material consisted of peripheral blood, taken on day 0 of AZD1222 vaccination. CDR3 reads: CASSPGSYNEQFF. The DNA sequence is given as TGTGCCAGCAGTCCAGGGTCCTACAATGAGCAGTTCTTC.